These 26 T cell receptor beta chains were sequenced from one sample in a study of yellow fever vaccine responses in identical twins. Each CDR3 protein gets one entry after TCRdb re-called the RT-PCR reads with MiXCR. This sample carries approximately 32,000 distinct CDR3 sequences, more than 50% of them seen once, and the ten largest clones take more than 3.5%. The sample here was T cells from blood (PBMCs), unsorted or a sorted subset (not recorded which), taken before or after yellow fever vaccination (not recorded which). The receptors come from a woman aged 18-30 years who received the yellow fever vaccine.

This sequence joins TRBV18 and TRBJ2-7, with 14 nucleotides matching TRBD2. The ends lost 4 bases at V and 2 bases at J; junction bases unmatched: 1. The CDR3 totals 15 residues. Germline assignment: CDR1 KGHSH and CDR2 LQKENI. The CDR3 DNA sequence: TGTGCCAGCTCACGGGGACTAGCGGGGGCCTACGAGCAGTACTTC. Translated, it gives CASSRGLAGAYEQYF.

CDR3 sequence (DNA): TGCAGCGTCGCGCAGGGACAGTATACTGAAGCTTTCTTT. Its protein is CSVAQGQYTEAFF. J is TRBJ1-1 and V is TRBV29-1; 7 bases are shared with TRBD1. Per germline, CDR1 SQVTM and CDR2 ANQGSEA. V lost 6 bases, J lost 5 bases, and 9 bases stayed unmatched. This CDR3 has 13 amino acids.

This chain joins TRBV4-1 and TRBJ2-1, with 12 bases that match TRBD2. Germline V gene data show CDR1 as MGHRA and CDR2 as YSYEKL. The ends lost 3 bases at V and 6 bases at J; junction bases unmatched: 3. The CDR3 runs to 15 residues. CDR3 loop: CASSQTSGGPNEQFF. DNA for the CDR3: TGCGCCAGCAGCCAGACTAGCGGGGGACCCAATGAGCAGTTCTTC.

The chain is built from TRBV7-2 and TRBJ2-5; possibly TRBD1 or TRBD2 for D (5 bases each). Germline assignment: CDR1 SGHTA and CDR2 FQGNSA. This CDR3 is 15 amino acids long. The V gene lost 0 bases and the J gene lost 2 bases, with 10 bases spanning the gap. The CDR3 region is CASSLAGVSQETQYF. CDR3 DNA: TGTGCCAGCAGCTTAGCGGGGGTATCACAAGAGACCCAGTACTTC.

The chain recombines TRBV13 with TRBJ1-1; 11 nucleotides align to TRBD1. This CDR3 is 15 amino acids long. Per germline, CDR1 PRHDT and CDR2 FYEKMQ (reference sequence). V shed 3 bases and J 4 bases; nucleotides not matched to a gene: 4. CDR3 in amino acids: CASSLGQGVGTEAFF. Here the CDR3 DNA reads TGTGCCAGCAGCTTGGGACAGGGGGTTGGCACTGAAGCTTTCTTT.

This sequence joins TRBV7-3 and TRBJ2-3; 13 bases are a match to TRBD2. Losses at the gene ends were 5 bases for V and 5 bases for J; bases not matched to a gene: 1. Germline lookup yields CDR1 SGHTA and CDR2 FQGTGA. This CDR3 contains 14 residues. The CDR3: CASSGLAGVDTQYF. DNA of the CDR3: TGTGCCAGCAGCGGACTAGCGGGAGTAGATACGCAGTATTTT. Together with reference TRBV7-3 and TRBJ2-3, the CDR3 gives the full variable domain: GAGVSQTPSNKVTEKGKYVELRCDPISGHTALYWYRQSLGQGPEFLIYFQGTGAADDSGLPNDRFFAVRPEGSVSTLKIQRTERGDSAVYLCASSGLAGVDTQYFGPGTRLTVL.

Only a few counts were recorded for this clonotype. The chain is built from TRBV19 and TRBJ1-2; possible D gene TRBD1, 6 bases. In germline, CDR1 is LNHDA, CDR2 SQIVND (reference sequence). Trimming removed 3 bases at V and 1 base at J, with 9 bases between. The CDR3 consists of 14 residues. CDR3 protein: CASSMGADNYGYTF. In DNA, the CDR3 is TGTGCCAGTAGTATGGGGGCTGATAACTATGGCTACACCTTC.

The chain combines TRBV18 with TRBJ2-7; D is possibly TRBD2 (6 bases). This CDR3 is 14 amino acids long. Germline CDR1 reads KGHSH; CDR2 reads LQKENI. Between the trimmed V and J ends, which lost 2 bases and 2 bases, there was a span of 10 bases. The CDR3 region is CASSPGGPPYEQYV. The DNA for the CDR3 is TGTGCCAGCTCACCAGGAGGGCCGCCCTACGAGCAGTACGTC.

This clonotype has just a few counts. V is TRBV15 and J is TRBJ2-5; 8 bases agree with TRBD1. The CDR3 consists of 16 residues. Germline trimming cut 2 bases from V and 4 bases from J; bases unmatched to any gene: 9. Germline V CDR1 and CDR2: LNHNV, YYDKDF (reference sequence). CDR3 sequence (DNA): TGTGCCACCAGCAGACGGACCCAGGGGGCCGGAGAGACCCAGTACTTC. Amino acid sequence: CATSRRTQGAGETQYF.

This clonotype was counted a few times. The rearrangement joins TRBV12-3 or TRBV12-4 to TRBJ2-1; no definite D call. CDR3 size: 11 residues. V lost 4 bases to trimming and J lost 3 bases, with 1 base between them. The CDR3: CASSYYNEQFF. Written as DNA, the CDR3 is TGTGCCAGCAGTTACTACAATGAGCAGTTCTTC.

This clonotype was counted between two and nine times. This chain connects TRBV5-3 to TRBJ2-3, with no clear D. TRBV5-3 is an open reading frame, and its role is uncertain. The V end lost 1 base, the J end lost 4 bases, and 4 bases lay between the germline ends. The CDR3 sequence is 12 residues long. The CDR3 is CARSLYSDTQYF. CDR3 nucleotide sequence: TGTGCCAGAAGCTTGTACTCAGATACGCAGTATTTT.

This clonotype was picked up a small number of times. The chain combines TRBV12-3 or TRBV12-4 with TRBJ2-4; TRBD2 matches at 10 bases. The CDR3 covers 18 residues. Losses at the gene ends were 4 bases for V and 1 base for J; bases not matched to a gene: 10. The CDR3 reads CASSSSGSTGVAKNIQYF. The CDR3 region has the DNA TGTGCCAGCAGTTCTAGCGGGAGTACTGGCGTGGCCAAAAACATTCAGTACTTC.

The rearrangement joins TRBV18 to TRBJ2-3, with D perhaps TRBD1 or TRBD2 (5 bases each). The CDR3 covers 14 residues. Trimming stripped 5 bases from V and 2 bases from J, with 11 bases between. In germline, CDR1 is KGHSH, CDR2 LQKENI. For the CDR3, the DNA is TGTGCCAGCTCAACTCGGGACCTCACAGATACGCAGTATTTT. It encodes CASSTRDLTDTQYF. Combining the CDR3 with reference TRBV18 and TRBJ2-3 gives the whole variable domain NAGVMQNPRHLVRRRGQEARLRCSPMKGHSHVYWYRQLPEEGLKFMVYLQKENIIDESGMPKERFSAEFPKEGPSILRIQQVVRGDSAAYFCASSTRDLTDTQYFGPGTRLTVL.

V and J are TRBV9 and TRBJ1-2; D may be TRBD1 (5 bases). The CDR3 spans 12 residues. The V gene lost 2 bases and the J gene lost 6 bases, with 8 bases spanning the gap. CDR1 and CDR2 (germline): SGDLS, YYNGEE. The CDR3 coding sequence is TGTGCCAGCAGCGTCCGGGGGGATGGCTACACCTTC. Encoded protein: CASSVRGDGYTF.

The chain carries TRBV7-9 and TRBJ1-5, with 8 nucleotides matching TRBD1. This CDR3 region has 15 residues. J gave up 4 bases and V 0 bases, and 2 bases lay outside the gene matches. Germline V gene data show CDR1 as SEHNR and CDR2 as FQNEAQ (reference sequence). The CDR3 sequence is CASSLADRGNQPQHF. DNA of the CDR3: TGTGCCAGCAGCTTAGCCGACAGGGGAAATCAGCCCCAGCATTTT. The full variable domain, rest sourced from reference TRBV7-9 and TRBJ1-5, is DTGVSQNPRHKITKRGQNVTFRCDPISEHNRLYWYRQTLGQGPEFLTYFQNEAQLEKSRLLSDRFSAERPKGSFSTLEIQRTEQGDSAMYLCASSLADRGNQPQHFGDGTRLSIL.

Comments on this clonotype: The junction shows a germline mismatch at one end, possibly a read error. The J gene is TRBJ1-1, the V gene TRBV11-3, with D tentatively TRBD1 (6 bases). This CDR3 spans 15 amino acids. Germline values: CDR1 SGHNT, CDR2 YENEEA. For the CDR3, the DNA is TGTGCCAGCAGTCGTCCTACAGGGATGAACACTGAAGCTATCTTT. It is translated as CASSRPTGMNTEAIF. The whole variable domain, remainder taken from reference TRBV11-3 and TRBJ1-1, is EAGVVQSPRYKIIEKKQPVAFWCNPISGHNTLYWYLQNLGQGPELLIRYENEEAVDDSQLPKDRFSAERLKGVDSTLKIQPAELGDSAVYLCASSRPTGMNTEAIFGQGTRLTVV.

V gene TRBV4-1 combines with J gene TRBJ2-1, with D uncertain. Trimming shortened V by 7 bases and J by 3 bases, and 22 bases separated the two germline ends. Germline-derived CDR1 and CDR2 are MGHRA and YSYEKL. The CDR3 length is 17 residues. CDR3 DNA sequence: TGCGCCAGCACTCGGACCGGCCTTACGCCAGACTACAATGAGCAGTTCTTC. This sequence encodes CASTRTGLTPDYNEQFF.

This clonotype was seen only a few times. The gene calls are TRBV19 and TRBJ1-1; the D gene is possibly TRBD1 (6 bases). Germline CDR1 is LNHDA and CDR2 is SQIVND (reference sequence). This CDR3 has 12 amino acids. The V and J ends lost 5 bases and 11 bases respectively, with 15 bases between them. As DNA, the CDR3 is TGTGCCAGTAGTCGGACAGTGGATAAGGCTTTCTTT. Protein: CASSRTVDKAFF.

The CDR3 nucleotides read TGTGCCAGCAGCACCCGTAGCGGGAGTATCGATGAGCAGTTCTTC. Protein sequence: CASSTRSGSIDEQFF. V usage is TRBV11-2 and J usage is TRBJ2-1; 9 bases line up with TRBD2. The V gene's germline CDR1 is SGHAT and CDR2 FQNNGV. With V trimmed by 5 bases and J by 8 bases, 10 bases remained unmatched. CDR3 length equals 15 residues.

This clonotype was seen once. The genes are TRBV4-1 and TRBJ1-5; possibly TRBD1 for D (5 bases). The length of the CDR3 is 13 residues. The germline V gene has CDR1 MGHRA and CDR2 YSYEKL. V was pared by 3 bases and J by 9 bases, with 12 bases between. The CDR3 protein is CASSQVQGAPQHF. The CDR3 DNA is TGCGCCAGCAGCCAGGTTCAGGGTGCGCCCCAGCATTTT.

The V call is TRBV29-1, the J call TRBJ1-1, with 7 positions matching TRBD1. Germline V gene data show CDR1 as SQVTM and CDR2 as ANQGSEA. The V segment lost 3 bases and the J segment 11 bases; nucleotides outside the gene matches: 9. CDR3 size: 12 residues. For the CDR3, the DNA is TGCAGCGTTGACCAGACAGGGTTGGTTGCTTTCTTT. It translates to CSVDQTGLVAFF.

A single count supports this clonotype. In nucleotides, the CDR3 is TGTGCCAGCAGCCCCGAAGGCACTGAAGCTTTCTTT. This translates into CASSPEGTEAFF. This rearrangement joins TRBV6-1 to TRBJ1-1, with unresolved D. From germline, CDR1 is MNHNS and CDR2 SASEGT. Deletions cut 6 bases from V and 4 bases from J, with 9 bases between. CDR3 size: 12 residues.

V usage is TRBV12-3 or TRBV12-4 and J usage is TRBJ2-5; TRBD2 matches 8 bases. J was trimmed by 5 bases and V by 4 bases; bases with no gene match: 15. The CDR3 spans 17 residues. The CDR3 bases are TGTGCCAGCAGTTCGACCCCCCCGGGACTAGTTTTGGAGACCCAGTACTTC. Its protein is CASSSTPPGLVLETQYF.

The rearrangement joins TRBV7-9 to TRBJ1-6; maybe TRBD1 (6 bases). CDR1 and CDR2 from the germline V gene are SEHNR and FQNEAQ (reference sequence). This CDR3 is built from 14 residues. V was pared by 5 bases and J by 6 bases, with 11 bases between. Here the CDR3 reads CASSDWTANSPLHF. CDR3 DNA sequence: TGTGCCAGCAGCGACTGGACAGCTAATTCACCCCTCCACTTT.

The CDR3 sequence: CASSSGISYEQYF. CDR3 in DNA: TGTGCCAGCTCCAGCGGGATAAGCTACGAGCAGTACTTC. The J gene is TRBJ2-7, the V gene TRBV2; 7 bases match TRBD2. Losses at the gene ends were 8 bases for V and 3 bases for J; bases not matched to a gene: 7. CDR1 SNHLY and CDR2 FYNNEI come from the germline V gene. The CDR3 spans 13 residues. The complete variable domain, with remaining parts taken from reference TRBV2 and TRBJ2-7, reads EPEVTQTPSHQVTQMGQEVILRCVPISNHLYFYWYRQILGQKVEFLVSFYNNEISEKSEIFDDQFSVERPDGSNFTLKIRSTKLEDSAMYFCASSSGISYEQYFGPGTRLTVT.

V usage is TRBV5-6 and J usage is TRBJ2-7; D remains unclear. With 3 bases removed from V and 7 bases from J, the gap between germline ends came to 14 bases. CDR1 and CDR2 (germline): SGHDT, YYEEEE. The CDR3 is 13 residues long. The CDR3 bases are TGTGCCAGCAGCTATGATACGAGTCGGGAGCAGTACGTC. It encodes CASSYDTSREQYV.